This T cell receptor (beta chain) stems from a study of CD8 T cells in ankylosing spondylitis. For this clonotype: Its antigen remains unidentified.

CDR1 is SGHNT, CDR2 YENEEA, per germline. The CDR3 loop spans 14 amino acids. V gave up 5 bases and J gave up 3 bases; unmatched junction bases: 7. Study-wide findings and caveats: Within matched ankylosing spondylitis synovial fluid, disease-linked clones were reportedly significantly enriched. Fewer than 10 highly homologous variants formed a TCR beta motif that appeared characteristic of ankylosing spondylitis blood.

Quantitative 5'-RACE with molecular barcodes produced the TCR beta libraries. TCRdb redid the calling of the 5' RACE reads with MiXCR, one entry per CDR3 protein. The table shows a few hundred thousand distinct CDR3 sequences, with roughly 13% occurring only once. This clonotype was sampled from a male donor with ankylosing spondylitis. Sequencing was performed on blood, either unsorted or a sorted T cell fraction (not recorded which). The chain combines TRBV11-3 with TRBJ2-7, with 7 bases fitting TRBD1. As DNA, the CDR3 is TGTGCCAGCAGCGAACAGGGGTCCGGCTACGAGCAGTACGTC. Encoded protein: CASSEQGSGYEQYV.